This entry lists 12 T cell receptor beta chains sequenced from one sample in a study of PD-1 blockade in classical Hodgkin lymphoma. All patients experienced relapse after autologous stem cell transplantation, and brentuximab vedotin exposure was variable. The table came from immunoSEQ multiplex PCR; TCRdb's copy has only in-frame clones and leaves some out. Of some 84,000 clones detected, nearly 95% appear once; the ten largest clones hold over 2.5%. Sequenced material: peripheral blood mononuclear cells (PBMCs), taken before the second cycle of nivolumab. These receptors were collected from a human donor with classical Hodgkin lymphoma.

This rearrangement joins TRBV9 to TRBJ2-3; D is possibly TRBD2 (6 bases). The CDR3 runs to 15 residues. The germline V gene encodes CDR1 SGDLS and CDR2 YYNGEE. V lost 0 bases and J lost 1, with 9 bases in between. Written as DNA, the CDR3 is TGTGCCAGCAGCGTAGGCTCTAGCGGCACAGATACGCAGTATTTT. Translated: CASSVGSSGTDTQYF.

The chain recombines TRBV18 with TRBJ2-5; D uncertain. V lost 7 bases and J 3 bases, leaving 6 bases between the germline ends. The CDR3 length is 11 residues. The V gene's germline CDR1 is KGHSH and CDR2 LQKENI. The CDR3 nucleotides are TGTGCCAGCTATATTGAAGAGACCCAGTACTTC. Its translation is CASYIEETQYF.

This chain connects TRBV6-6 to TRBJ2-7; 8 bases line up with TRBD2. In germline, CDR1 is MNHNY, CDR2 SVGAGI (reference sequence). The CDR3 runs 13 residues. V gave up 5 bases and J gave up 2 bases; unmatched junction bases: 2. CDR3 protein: CASSRGRTYEQYF. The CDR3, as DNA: TGTGCCAGCAGTCGCGGGAGGACCTACGAGCAGTACTTC.

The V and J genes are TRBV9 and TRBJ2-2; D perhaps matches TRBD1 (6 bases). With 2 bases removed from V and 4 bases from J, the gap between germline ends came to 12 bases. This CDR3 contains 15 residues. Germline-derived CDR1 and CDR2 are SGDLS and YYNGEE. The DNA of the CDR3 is TGTGCCAGCAGCGTGACCGGGACATCCACCGGGGAGCTGTTTTTT. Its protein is CASSVTGTSTGELFF.

The CDR3 is CASSEGLRSDTQYF. Here the CDR3 DNA reads TGCGCCAGCAGTGAGGGGCTAAGATCAGATACGCAGTATTTT. This chain joins TRBV10-2 and TRBJ2-3; D is unclear. Germline assignment: CDR1 WSHSY and CDR2 SAAADI. V lost 2 bases, J lost 4 bases, and 10 bases lay in between. This CDR3 contains 14 residues.

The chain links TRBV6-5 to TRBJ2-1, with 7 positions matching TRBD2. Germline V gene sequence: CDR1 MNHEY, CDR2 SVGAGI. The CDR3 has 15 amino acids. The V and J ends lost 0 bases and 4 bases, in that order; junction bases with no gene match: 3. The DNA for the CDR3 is TGTGCCAGCAGTTACTCGGGGGGGATATACAATGAGCAGTTCTTC. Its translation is CASSYSGGIYNEQFF.

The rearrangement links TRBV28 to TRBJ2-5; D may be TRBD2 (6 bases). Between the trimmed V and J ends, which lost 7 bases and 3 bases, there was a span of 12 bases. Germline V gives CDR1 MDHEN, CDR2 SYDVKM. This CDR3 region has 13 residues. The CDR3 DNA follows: TGTGCCAGCATCGAATGGGGGGAAGAGACCCAGTACTTC. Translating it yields CASIEWGEETQYF.

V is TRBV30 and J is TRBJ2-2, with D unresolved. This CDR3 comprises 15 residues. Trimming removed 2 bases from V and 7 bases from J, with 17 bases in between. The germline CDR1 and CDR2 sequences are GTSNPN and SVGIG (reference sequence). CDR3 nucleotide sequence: TGTGCCTGGAGTTCTGGGATAATACATGTCGGGGAGCTGTTTTTT. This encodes CAWSSGIIHVGELFF.

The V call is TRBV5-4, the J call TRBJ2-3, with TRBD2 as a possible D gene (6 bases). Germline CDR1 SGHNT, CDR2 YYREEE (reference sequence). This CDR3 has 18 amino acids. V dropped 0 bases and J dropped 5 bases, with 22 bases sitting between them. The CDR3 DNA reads TGTGCCAGCAGCTTGGGCGGGGCGGGTCTAGCGTGGGAAGATACGCAGTATTTT. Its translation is CASSLGGAGLAWEDTQYF. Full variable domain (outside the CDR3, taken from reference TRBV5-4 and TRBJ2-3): ETGVTQSPTHLIKTRGQQVTLRCSSQSGHNTVSWYQQALGQGPQFIFQYYREEENGRGNFPPRFSGLQFPNYSSELNVNALELDDSALYLCASSLGGAGLAWEDTQYFGPGTRLTVL.

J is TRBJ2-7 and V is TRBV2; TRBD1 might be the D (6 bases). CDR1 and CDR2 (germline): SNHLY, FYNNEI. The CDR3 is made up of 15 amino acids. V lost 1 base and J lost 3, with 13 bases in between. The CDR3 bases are TGTGCCAGCAGTGAAGGGCAGGGGTTTTTCTACGAGCAGTACTTC. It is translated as CASSEGQGFFYEQYF.

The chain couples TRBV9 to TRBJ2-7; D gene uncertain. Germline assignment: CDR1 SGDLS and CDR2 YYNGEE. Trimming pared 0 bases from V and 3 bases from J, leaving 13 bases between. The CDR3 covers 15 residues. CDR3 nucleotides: TGTGCCAGCAGCGTAGGGGCAGGTGCTGGCTACGAGCAGTACTTC. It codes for CASSVGAGAGYEQYF.

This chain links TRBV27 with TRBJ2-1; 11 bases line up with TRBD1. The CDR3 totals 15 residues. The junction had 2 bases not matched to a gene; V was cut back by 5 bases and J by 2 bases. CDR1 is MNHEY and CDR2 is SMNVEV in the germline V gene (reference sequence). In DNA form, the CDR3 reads TGTGCCAGCAGTCCGGGACAGGGGGCCTACAATGAGCAGTTCTTC. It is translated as CASSPGQGAYNEQFF.